What follows are 4 T cell receptor beta chains derived from one specimen sequenced in a study of OX40 agonist ivuxolimab in advanced cancers. The table came from immunoSEQ multiplex PCR; TCRdb's copy has only in-frame clones and leaves some out. The table records tens of thousands of clones, roughly nine tenths of them present only once. The input for sequencing was CD4+ or CD8+ T cells sorted from blood, taken in a trial of the OX40 agonist ivuxolimab. These receptors were collected from an adult with an advanced solid tumor such as melanoma, head and neck, liver or kidney cancer.

The chain is built from TRBV4-1 and TRBJ1-5; D is perhaps TRBD1 (5 bases). CDR3 size: 15 residues. Per germline, CDR1 MGHRA and CDR2 YSYEKL. V gave up 1 base and J gave up 0 bases, with 7 bases separating them. The CDR3 DNA reads TGCGCCAGCAGCCAAGTGCAGGGTAGCAATCAGCCCCAGCATTTT. Translated: CASSQVQGSNQPQHF.

The V call is TRBV9, the J call TRBJ1-2; possible D gene TRBD1, 6 bases. The CDR3 covers 16 residues. Looked up from germline, CDR1 is SGDLS and CDR2 is YYNGEE. The V gene lost 3 bases and the J gene lost 2 bases, with 17 bases spanning the gap. The CDR3 nucleotides are TGTGCCAGCAGCGGACAGGTTAGCGATTTAAACTATGGCTACACCTTC. Its translation is CASSGQVSDLNYGYTF. The complete variable domain, with remaining parts taken from reference TRBV9 and TRBJ1-2, reads DSGVTQTPKHLITATGQRVTLRCSPRSGDLSVYWYQQSLDQGLQFLIQYYNGEERAKGNILERFSAQQFPDLHSELNLSSLELGDSALYFCASSGQVSDLNYGYTFGSGTRLTVV.

This chain connects TRBV5-6 to TRBJ2-7, with D unresolved. Trimming pared 3 bases from V and 7 bases from J, leaving 23 bases between. Germline loops: CDR1 SGHDT, CDR2 YYEEEE. This CDR3 contains 16 residues. CDR3 nucleotides: TGTGCCAGCAGCTCTCCATTGGAAAGACCAGGATGGGAGCAGTACTTC. This translates into CASSSPLERPGWEQYF.

J is TRBJ2-2 and V is TRBV4-3; 9 nucleotides agree with TRBD1. Germline V gene sequence: CDR1 LGHNA, CDR2 YSLEER. This CDR3 has 18 residues. After removal of 3 bases from V and 3 bases from J, the junction contained 11 bases not matched to a gene. The CDR3 sequence: CASSHTTGGLEYTGELFF. CDR3 in DNA: TGCGCCAGCAGCCATACCACAGGGGGCTTAGAGTACACCGGGGAGCTGTTTTTT.